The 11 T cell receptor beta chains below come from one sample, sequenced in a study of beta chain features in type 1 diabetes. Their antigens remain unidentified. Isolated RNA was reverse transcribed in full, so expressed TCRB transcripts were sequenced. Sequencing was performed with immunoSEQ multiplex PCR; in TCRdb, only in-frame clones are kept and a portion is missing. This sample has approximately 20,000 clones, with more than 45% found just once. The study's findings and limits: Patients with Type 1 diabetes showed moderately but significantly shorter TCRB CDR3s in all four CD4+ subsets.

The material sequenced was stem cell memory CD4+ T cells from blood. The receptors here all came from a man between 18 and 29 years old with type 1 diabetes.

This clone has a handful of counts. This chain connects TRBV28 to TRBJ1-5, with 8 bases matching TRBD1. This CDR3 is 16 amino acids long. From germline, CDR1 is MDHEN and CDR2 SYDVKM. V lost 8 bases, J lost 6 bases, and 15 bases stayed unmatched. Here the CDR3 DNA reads TGTGCCAGCTGCTCCCCTGTAGGCAGGGGGCTTCAGCCCCAGCATTTT. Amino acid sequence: CASCSPVGRGLQPQHF.

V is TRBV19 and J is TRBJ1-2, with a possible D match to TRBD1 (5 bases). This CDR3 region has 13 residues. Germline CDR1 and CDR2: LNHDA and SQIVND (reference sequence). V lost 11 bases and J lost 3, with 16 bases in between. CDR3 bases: TGTGCCTCTAAGGAGGGACTATACTATGGCTACACCTTC. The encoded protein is CASKEGLYYGYTF.

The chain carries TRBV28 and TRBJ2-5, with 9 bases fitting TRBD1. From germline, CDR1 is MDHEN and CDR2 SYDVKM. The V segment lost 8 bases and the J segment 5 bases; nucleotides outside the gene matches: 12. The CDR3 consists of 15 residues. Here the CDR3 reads CASATTLQGAETQYF. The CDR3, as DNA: TGTGCCAGCGCCACCACATTACAGGGGGCGGAGACCCAGTACTTC.

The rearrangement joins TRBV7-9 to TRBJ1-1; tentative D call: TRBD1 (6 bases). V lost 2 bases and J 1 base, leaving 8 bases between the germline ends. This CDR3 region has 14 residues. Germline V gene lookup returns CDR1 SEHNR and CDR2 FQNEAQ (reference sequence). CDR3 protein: CASSLWGRNTEAFF. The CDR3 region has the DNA TGTGCCAGCAGCTTATGGGGGCGGAACACTGAAGCTTTCTTT.

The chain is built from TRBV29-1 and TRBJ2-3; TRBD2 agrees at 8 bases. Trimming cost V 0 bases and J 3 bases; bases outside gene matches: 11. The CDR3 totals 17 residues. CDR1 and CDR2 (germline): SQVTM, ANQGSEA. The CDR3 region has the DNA TGCAGCGTTGAAGATCGGGTAGCGGGGTGGAGTACAGATACGCAGTATTTT. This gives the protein CSVEDRVAGWSTDTQYF.

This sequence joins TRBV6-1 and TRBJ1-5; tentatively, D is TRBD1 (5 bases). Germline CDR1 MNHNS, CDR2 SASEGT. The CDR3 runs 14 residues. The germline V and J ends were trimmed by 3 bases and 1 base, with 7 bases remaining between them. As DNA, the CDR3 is TGTGCCAGCAGTGAGTCAGGGAGCAATCAGCCCCAGCATTTT. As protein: CASSESGSNQPQHF.

CDR3 sequence: CSVTRGLGYTF. The CDR3 DNA reads TGCAGTGTTACCAGGGGGCTTGGCTACACCTTC. The gene calls are TRBV20-1 and TRBJ1-2, with TRBD1 matching 8 bases. V was pared by 7 bases and J by 7 bases, with 5 bases of the junction left unmatched. Germline CDR1 reads DFQATT; CDR2 reads SNEGSKA (reference sequence). This CDR3 comprises 11 residues.

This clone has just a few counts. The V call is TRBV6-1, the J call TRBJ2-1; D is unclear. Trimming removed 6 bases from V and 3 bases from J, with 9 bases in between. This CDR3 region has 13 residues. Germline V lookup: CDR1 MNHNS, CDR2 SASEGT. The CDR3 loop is CASRLADYNEQFF. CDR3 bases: TGTGCCAGCAGATTGGCTGACTACAATGAGCAGTTCTTC.

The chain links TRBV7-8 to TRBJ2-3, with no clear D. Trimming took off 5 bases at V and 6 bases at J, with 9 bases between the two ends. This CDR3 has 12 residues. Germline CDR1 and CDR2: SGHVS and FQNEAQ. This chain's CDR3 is CASSLGWDTQYF. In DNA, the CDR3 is TGTGCCAGCAGCCTCGGTTGGGATACGCAGTATTTT.

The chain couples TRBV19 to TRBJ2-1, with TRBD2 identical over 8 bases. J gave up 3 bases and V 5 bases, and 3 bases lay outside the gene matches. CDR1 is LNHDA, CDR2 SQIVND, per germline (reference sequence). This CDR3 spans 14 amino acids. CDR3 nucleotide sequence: TGTGCCAGTAGTCGTAGCGGGGTCTACAATGAGCAGTTCTTC. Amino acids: CASSRSGVYNEQFF. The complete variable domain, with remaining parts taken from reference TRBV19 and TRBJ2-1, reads DGGITQSPKYLFRKEGQNVTLSCEQNLNHDAMYWYRQDPGQGLRLIYYSQIVNDFQKGDIAEGYSVSREKKESFPLTVTSAQKNPTAFYLCASSRSGVYNEQFFGPGTRLTVL.

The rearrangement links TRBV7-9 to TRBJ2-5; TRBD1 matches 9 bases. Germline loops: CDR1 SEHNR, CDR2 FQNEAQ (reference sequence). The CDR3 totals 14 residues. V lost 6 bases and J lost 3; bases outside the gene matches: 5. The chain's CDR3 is CASRGTGPKETQYF. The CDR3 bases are TGTGCCAGCAGAGGGACAGGGCCGAAAGAGACCCAGTACTTC. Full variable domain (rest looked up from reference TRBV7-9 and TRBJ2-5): DTGVSQNPRHKITKRGQNVTFRCDPISEHNRLYWYRQTLGQGPEFLTYFQNEAQLEKSRLLSDRFSAERPKGSFSTLEIQRTEQGDSAMYLCASRGTGPKETQYFGPGTRLLVL.